The 29 T cell receptor beta chains listed next were all sequenced from one sample in a study of metastatic and nonmetastatic thyroid tumors. MiXCR re-clonotyped the PCR reads for TCRdb. Among under 20,000 clones listed, around 25% were seen once. All patients were treatment-naive before thyroid surgery. The source material was blood. The receptors shown here come from a male donor with papillary thyroid cancer or a benign thyroid nodule (not recorded which). Some clones in this sample may be carry-over from other donors' samples.

This clone was seen repeatedly, ten times or more. J is TRBJ2-7 and V is TRBV20-1; 11 nucleotides agree with TRBD1. The germline V gene has CDR1 DFQATT and CDR2 SNEGSKA (reference sequence). Trimming removed 1 base from V and 7 bases from J; junction bases left unmatched: 6. The CDR3 has 14 residues. This CDR3 reads CSARAPGTGGEQYF. The CDR3 DNA follows: TGCAGTGCTAGAGCCCCCGGGACAGGGGGTGAGCAGTACTTC.

The table lists this clone with a few counts. The chain carries TRBV6-2 or TRBV6-3 and TRBJ1-5, with 7 nucleotides matching TRBD1. J was trimmed by 2 bases and V by 2 bases; bases with no gene match: 9. The CDR3 totals 17 residues. Per germline, CDR1 MNHEY and CDR2 SVGEGT. CDR3 DNA sequence: TGTGCCAGCAGTTACCGACAGGGAGGAGAGGGCAATCAGCCCCAGCATTTT. It is translated as CASSYRQGGEGNQPQHF.

This clone has more than one count but fewer than ten. The chain links TRBV15 to TRBJ1-2, with 8 bases lining up with TRBD1. The CDR3 consists of 15 residues. Germline assignment: CDR1 LNHNV and CDR2 YYDKDF (reference sequence). The V gene end was trimmed by 6 bases and the J gene end by 0 bases; junction bases not matched to a gene: 6. This chain's CDR3 is CATRDQQGANYGYTF. DNA of the CDR3: TGTGCCACCAGAGATCAACAGGGGGCTAACTATGGCTACACCTTC.

A few counts support this clone. V is TRBV5-4 and J is TRBJ1-4; D gene unclear. Between the trimmed V and J ends, which lost 3 bases and 2 bases, there was a span of 8 bases. Germline V gene data show CDR1 as SGHNT and CDR2 as YYREEE (reference sequence). The CDR3 loop spans 14 amino acids. The CDR3 sequence is CASSSHKTNEKLFF. The CDR3 DNA sequence: TGTGCCAGCAGCTCTCACAAGACTAATGAAAAACTGTTTTTT.

Relative to its sample, this clone is medium-sized. The rearrangement links TRBV28 to TRBJ2-2, with 8 bases fitting TRBD2. Trimming at V came to 2 bases and at J to 4 bases, leaving 6 bases not matched to a gene. The CDR3 totals 16 residues. The V gene's germline CDR1 is MDHEN and CDR2 SYDVKM. The CDR3 protein is CASSLTRGAGTGELFF. CDR3 bases: TGTGCCAGCAGTTTAACGCGGGGGGCGGGCACCGGGGAGCTGTTTTTT.

V is TRBV20-1 and J is TRBJ2-7, with D possibly matching TRBD2 (6 bases). The CDR3 has 14 residues. Trimming shortened V by 4 bases and J by 0 bases, and 13 bases separated the two germline ends. The germline V gene has CDR1 DFQATT and CDR2 SNEGSKA (reference sequence). In DNA, the CDR3 is TGCAGTGCTACCGGGACTCCAAACTCCTACGAGCAGTACTTC. Translating it yields CSATGTPNSYEQYF.

In its sample, this clone is medium-sized (0.01 to 0.1%). This chain joins TRBV6-4 and TRBJ2-7; D gene ambiguous. This CDR3 comprises 15 residues. Trimming cost V 1 base and J 3 bases, with 13 bases left between them. The germline gives CDR1 MRHNA, CDR2 SNTAGT. The CDR3 protein is CASSDLNWKCYEQYF. The CDR3 DNA sequence: TGTGCCAGCAGTGACTTGAACTGGAAGTGCTACGAGCAGTACTTC.

This clone has a count of ten or more. The chain is built from TRBV20-1 and TRBJ2-7; 10 nucleotides line up with TRBD2. This CDR3 comprises 12 residues. J was trimmed by 3 bases and V by 5 bases; bases with no gene match: 1. From germline, CDR1 is DFQATT and CDR2 SNEGSKA (reference sequence). The CDR3 loop is CSAGLADYEQYF. The CDR3 DNA reads as TGCAGTGCTGGACTAGCGGACTACGAGCAGTACTTC.

This clone is medium-sized. The chain combines TRBV6-1 with TRBJ1-5; perhaps TRBD1 as D (5 bases). Germline-derived CDR1 and CDR2 are MNHNS and SASEGT. The CDR3 totals 13 residues. V lost 5 bases to trimming and J lost 7 bases, with 12 bases between them. The CDR3 DNA reads TGTGCCAGCAGTTGGGGGAGAGGGCAGCCCCAGCATTTT. As protein: CASSWGRGQPQHF.

The chain joins TRBV7-8 to TRBJ2-1; the D gene is possibly TRBD2 (5 bases). CDR1 SGHVS and CDR2 FQNEAQ come from the germline V gene. The V and J ends lost 1 base and 8 bases respectively, with 12 bases between them. The CDR3 has 14 residues. Written as DNA, the CDR3 is TGTGCCAGCAGCTTAGAGGATACTAGTGATGAGCAGTTCTTC. It codes for CASSLEDTSDEQFF. The whole variable domain, filled in from reference TRBV7-8 and TRBJ2-1, reads GAGVSQSPRYKVAKRGQDVALRCDPISGHVSLFWYQQALGQGPEFLTYFQNEAQLDKSGLPSDRFFAERPEGSVSTLKIQRTQQEDSAVYLCASSLEDTSDEQFFGPGTRLTVL.

Relative to its sample, this clone is medium-sized (0.01 to 0.1%). The chain couples TRBV6-1 to TRBJ1-2; 8 nucleotides agree with TRBD1. The CDR3 runs to 14 residues. The V gene end was trimmed by 2 bases and the J gene end by 6 bases; junction bases not matched to a gene: 5. Germline lookup yields CDR1 MNHNS and CDR2 SASEGT. CDR3 bases: TGTGCCAGCAGTGAAAGCGGACAGGGAAATGGCTACACCTTC. Its protein product is CASSESGQGNGYTF.

This clone was counted many times. This chain links TRBV9 with TRBJ2-7; 9 bases are shared with TRBD1. Per the germline V gene, CDR1 is SGDLS and CDR2 is YYNGEE. The CDR3 is 15 amino acids. Trimming removed 0 bases from V and 6 bases from J; junction bases left unmatched: 7. The CDR3 protein is CASSVAGQGFAEQYF. The CDR3 DNA is TGTGCCAGCAGCGTAGCGGGACAGGGTTTCGCCGAGCAGTACTTC.

The sample holds many counts of this clone. The sample holds other DNA sequences that translate to the same CDR3. V is TRBV25-1 and J is TRBJ1-5; TRBD1 aligns across 10 bases. The J segment lost 9 bases and the V segment lost 8 bases, leaving 4 bases of the junction unmatched. Germline V CDR1 and CDR2: MGHDK, SYGVNS. The CDR3 is 12 amino acids. The chain's CDR3 is CASSTGGPPQHF. The DNA of the CDR3 is TGTGCCAGCTCGACAGGGGGCCCGCCCCAGCATTTT.

This clone was recorded many times. The same CDR3 is also encoded by other DNA sequences in this sample. V gene TRBV28 combines with J gene TRBJ2-3, with D possibly matching TRBD2 (5 bases). The CDR3 contains 14 residues. The V gene lost 3 bases and the J gene lost 1 base, with 8 bases spanning the gap. CDR1 is MDHEN, CDR2 SYDVKM, per germline. The CDR3 DNA reads TGTGCCAGCAGTTTTATTAGCGGCACAGATACGCAGTATTTT. Its translation is CASSFISGTDTQYF.

The chain joins TRBV20-1 to TRBJ2-7; no clear D. This CDR3 is 14 amino acids long. Trimming stripped 0 bases from V and 1 base from J, with 10 bases between. The germline CDR1 and CDR2 sequences are DFQATT and SNEGSKA (reference sequence). This chain's CDR3 is CSARDQRESYEQYF. Written as DNA, the CDR3 is TGCAGTGCTAGAGATCAAAGGGAATCCTACGAGCAGTACTTC.

The chain recombines TRBV28 with TRBJ1-2, with TRBD1 matching over 8 bases. The J segment lost 10 bases and the V segment lost 3 bases, leaving 7 bases of the junction unmatched. The CDR3 is 13 amino acids. Germline V lookup: CDR1 MDHEN, CDR2 SYDVKM. The CDR3 nucleotides read TGTGCCAGCAGTTTCAGGGGGCAATTGGACTACACCTTC. Protein: CASSFRGQLDYTF.

V gene TRBV28 combines with J gene TRBJ1-5; D unresolved. Trimming stripped 4 bases from V and 8 bases from J, with 9 bases between. The CDR3 is made up of 12 amino acids. CDR1 is MDHEN and CDR2 is SYDVKM in the germline V gene. CDR3 nucleotide sequence: TGTGCCAGCAGTTCGACGAGGGAGCCCCAGCATTTT. Translated, it gives CASSSTREPQHF. Drawing the rest from reference TRBV28 and TRBJ1-5, the complete variable domain is DVKVTQSSRYLVKRTGEKVFLECVQDMDHENMFWYRQDPGLGLRLIYFSYDVKMKEKGDIPEGYSVSREKKERFSLILESASTNQTSMYLCASSSTREPQHFGDGTRLSIL.

The chain uses TRBV6-1 and TRBJ1-6; D may be TRBD1 (6 bases). There are 12 residues in the CDR3. V was clipped by 5 bases and J by 11 bases, with 10 bases between them. Germline V gives CDR1 MNHNS, CDR2 SASEGT. DNA for the CDR3: TGTGCCAGCAGTCCGACAGGAGCACCCCTCCACTTT. The encoded protein is CASSPTGAPLHF.

The J gene is TRBJ2-1, the V gene TRBV27, with a tentative D call TRBD2 (5 bases). The CDR3 covers 16 residues. Deletions cut 3 bases from V and 1 base from J, with 13 bases between. Germline CDR1 MNHEY, CDR2 SMNVEV (reference sequence). The chain's CDR3 is CASSLSSEHSYNEQFF. DNA for the CDR3: TGTGCCAGCAGTTTGAGTAGCGAACATTCCTACAATGAGCAGTTCTTC.

The sample holds a few counts of this clone. The J gene is TRBJ1-2, the V gene TRBV12-3 or TRBV12-4; D is undetermined. V lost 5 bases and J 3 bases, leaving 13 bases between the germline ends. CDR3 length: 14 amino acids. CDR3 sequence reads: CASSPITDYYGYTF. CDR3 DNA: TGTGCCAGCAGTCCGATCACAGATTACTATGGCTACACCTTC.

This clone was counted only a few times. The chain uses TRBV7-9 and TRBJ2-7, with TRBD1 identical over 8 bases. V lost 2 bases to trimming and J lost 6 bases; unmatched junction nucleotides: 3. The V gene's germline CDR1 is SEHNR and CDR2 FQNEAQ (reference sequence). The CDR3 is made up of 13 amino acids. In DNA, the CDR3 is TGTGCCAGCAGCTTACAGGGGGCGCGCGAGCAGTACTTC. Amino acid sequence: CASSLQGAREQYF.

With respect to this clone: No conserved phenylalanine or tryptophan is present at the end of the CDR3, so a read error is the likely explanation. The rearrangement joins TRBV14 to TRBJ2-5; 9 bases are a match to TRBD2. Germline V gene sequence: CDR1 SGHDN, CDR2 FVKESK. This CDR3 is 15 amino acids long. The CDR3 DNA is TGTGCCAGCATCCAAGATAGCGGGAGACAAGAGACCCAGTACTCC. Amino acid sequence: CASIQDSGRQETQYS.

This clone was counted a few times. This chain uses TRBV24-1 with TRBJ2-3, with D possibly matching TRBD1 (7 bases). CDR1 is KGHDR and CDR2 is SFDVKD in the germline V gene. Trimming stripped 5 bases from V and 4 bases from J, with 15 bases between. This CDR3 spans 15 amino acids. CDR3 residues: CATSGRGRGSDTQYF. Written as DNA, the CDR3 is TGTGCCACCAGTGGGAGGGGCAGGGGGTCAGATACGCAGTATTTT.

This clone qualifies as medium-sized. The chain links TRBV15 to TRBJ2-7; TRBD2 is a possible D gene (5 bases). Germline CDR1 LNHNV, CDR2 YYDKDF (reference sequence). The CDR3 loop spans 13 amino acids. Trimming removed 8 bases from V and 0 bases from J, with 11 bases in between. CDR3: CATGDRDSYEQYF. CDR3 nucleotide sequence: TGTGCCACCGGCGACCGGGACTCCTACGAGCAGTACTTC.

This clone was seen a few times. The V gene is TRBV19, the J gene TRBJ1-2; tentatively, D is TRBD1 (5 bases). Germline V CDR1 and CDR2: LNHDA, SQIVND (reference sequence). V was pared by 5 bases and J by 4 bases, with 11 bases between. This CDR3 is built from 13 residues. The DNA for the CDR3 is TGTGCCAGTAGTGAGGGGCTAAGCTATGGCTACACCTTC. This gives the protein CASSEGLSYGYTF.

By share, this clone ranks as medium-sized. The chain joins TRBV15 to TRBJ1-2; D is unclear. The CDR3 length is 14 residues. Trimming cost V 0 bases and J 10 bases, with 15 bases left between them. Germline V lookup: CDR1 LNHNV, CDR2 YYDKDF (reference sequence). The DNA for the CDR3 is TGTGCCACCAGCAGAGAAAGGTTGGACTTTTACTACACCTTC. Translated: CATSRERLDFYYTF.

The genes are TRBV28 and TRBJ2-1; no firm D call. The CDR3 runs 15 residues. CDR1 is MDHEN, CDR2 SYDVKM, per germline. The V and J ends lost 3 bases and 0 bases respectively, with 9 bases between them. CDR3 sequence: CASSLIRSSYNEQFF. In DNA, the CDR3 is TGTGCCAGCAGTTTGATCAGGAGCTCCTACAATGAGCAGTTCTTC.

This clone was recorded at least ten times. V is TRBV9 and J is TRBJ1-1; 9 bases are shared with TRBD1. Germline trimming cut 6 bases from V and 1 base from J; bases unmatched to any gene: 13. This CDR3 is built from 17 residues. CDR1 and CDR2 (germline): SGDLS, YYNGEE. Here the CDR3 reads CASTSPGTGSGNTEAFF. CDR3 bases: TGTGCCAGCACCTCACCCGGGACAGGGTCGGGGAACACTGAAGCTTTCTTT.

Only a few counts were recorded for this clone. J is TRBJ1-2 and V is TRBV4-1; maybe TRBD1 (5 bases). The V and J ends lost 5 bases and 2 bases respectively, with 12 bases between them. This CDR3 has 14 amino acids. Per the germline V gene, CDR1 is MGHRA and CDR2 is YSYEKL. Here the CDR3 DNA reads TGCGCCAGCAGCTCCGGGACGGACAACTATGGCTACACCTTC. It specifies CASSSGTDNYGYTF.